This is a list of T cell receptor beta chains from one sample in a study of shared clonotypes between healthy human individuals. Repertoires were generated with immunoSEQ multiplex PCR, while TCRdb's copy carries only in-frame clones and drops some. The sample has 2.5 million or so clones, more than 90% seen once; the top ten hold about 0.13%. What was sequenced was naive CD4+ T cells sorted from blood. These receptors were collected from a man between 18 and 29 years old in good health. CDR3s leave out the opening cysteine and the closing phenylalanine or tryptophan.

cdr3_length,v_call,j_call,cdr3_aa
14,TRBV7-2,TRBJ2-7,ASSSRTSGSAYEQY
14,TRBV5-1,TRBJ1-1,ASSLAPTGEGTEAF
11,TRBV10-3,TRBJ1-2,AIWDRGSYGYT
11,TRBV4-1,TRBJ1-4,ASSRHRDEKLF
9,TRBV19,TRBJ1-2,ACTQGYGYT
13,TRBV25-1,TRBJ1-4,ASSEHQGASEKLF
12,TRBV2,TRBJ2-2,AGTGDGNTGELF
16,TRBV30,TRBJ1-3,AWLTGTALTPSGNTIY
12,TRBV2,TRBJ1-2,ASSSDRDGYGYT
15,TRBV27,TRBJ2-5,ASSSHWWGTVKETQY
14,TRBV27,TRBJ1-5,ASSRDRRDSNQPQH
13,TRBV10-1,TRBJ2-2,ASSELAGGHGELF
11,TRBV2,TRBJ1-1,ASSGTGKTEAF
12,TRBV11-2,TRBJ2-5,ASSFAGGEETQY
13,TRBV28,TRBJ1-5,ASSLLPYSNQPQH
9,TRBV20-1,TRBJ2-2,SALHTGELF
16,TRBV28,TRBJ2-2,ASSFDRTTSQNTGELF
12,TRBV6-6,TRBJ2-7,ASSFWAETYEQY
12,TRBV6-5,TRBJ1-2,ASDLARANYGYT
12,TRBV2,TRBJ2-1,ASNGLAGDNEQF
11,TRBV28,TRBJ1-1,ASRWDATTEAF
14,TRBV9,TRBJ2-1,ASSASGLATYNEQF
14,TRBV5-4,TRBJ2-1,ASSLRLAGGRDEQF
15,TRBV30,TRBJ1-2,AWSGADLRRDTYGYT
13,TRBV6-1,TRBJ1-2,ASERRDSWVEGYT
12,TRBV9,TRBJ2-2,ASSVVPNTGELF
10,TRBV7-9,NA,ASSLLQSEQY
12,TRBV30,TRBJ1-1,AWKAQGVNTEAF
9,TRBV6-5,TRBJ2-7,ASSHGAEQY
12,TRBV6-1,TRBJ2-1,ASSWDSSYNEQF
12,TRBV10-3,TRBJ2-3,AISDGTSTDTQY
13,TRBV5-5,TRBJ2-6,ASSRQGIWANVLT
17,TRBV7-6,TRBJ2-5,ASSLGGRGSGRLAETQY
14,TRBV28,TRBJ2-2,ASRTVYHDGRRELF
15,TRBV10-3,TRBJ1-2,AISEPNSGGANYGYT
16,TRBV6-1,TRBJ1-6,ASSESGQGSSYNSPLH
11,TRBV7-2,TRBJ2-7,AITTASDYEQY
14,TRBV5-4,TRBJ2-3,ASSLNQGVPTDTQY
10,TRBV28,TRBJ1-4,ASSNPGLKLF
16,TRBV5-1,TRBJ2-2,ASSLATSGVANTGELF